This T cell receptor (beta chain) was sequenced during a study of cytomegalovirus exposure and HLA in healthy donors. Findings of the study overall: Accurate prediction of most subjects' HLA-A and HLA-B alleles from TCR beta sequences was reported. Using a false discovery rate of 0.05, a later analysis showed that 16,951 TCR beta sequences were associated with HLA alleles. In a later analysis, HLA-associated beta chains showed higher expansion and lower generation probabilities than comparable chains. Cytomegalovirus association was assigned to about 150 TCR beta chains.

Amplification used 60 Vbeta primers and 13 Jbeta primers. The assay was immunoSEQ multiplex PCR, and TCRdb's table has in-frame clones only and misses some. This sample has around 150,000 clones, with more than 65% found just once. From germline, CDR1 is SGHRS and CDR2 YFSETQ. The CDR3 consists of 16 residues. After removal of 0 bases from V and 4 bases from J, the junction contained 3 bases not matched to a gene. Comment on this clone: Its antigen remains unknown.

The sample taken for sequencing was PBMCs. The chain carries TRBV5-1 and TRBJ2-6, with TRBD2 identical over 8 bases. The TCR comes from a woman between 40 and 55 years old in good health and CMV-seropositive. This CDR3 is CASSLAGGEGANVLTF. CDR3 nucleotide sequence: TGCGCCAGCAGCTTGGCCGGGGGGGAGGGGGCCAACGTCCTGACTTTC.